The present T cell receptor beta chain was sequenced within a study of T-cell memory formation after mild COVID-19. The CDR3 sequence is 16 residues long. Germline lookup yields CDR1 MNHEY and CDR2 SVGAGI. The V gene lost 7 bases and the J gene lost 3 bases, with 19 bases spanning the gap. TCRdb reprocessed the 5' RACE reads with MiXCR, giving one entry per CDR3 protein. The repertoire holds 450,000 to 650,000 distinct CDR3 sequences, with about 20% as singletons. The sample taken for sequencing was PBMCs or a T cell subset sorted from them (not recorded which). The receptor was derived from an adult woman who had mild COVID-19 (a few samples of this study predate the infection). Cell type and time point are not known. The V gene is TRBV6-5, the J gene TRBJ1-5; perhaps TRBD1 as D (5 bases). Written as DNA, the CDR3 is TGTGCCAGCATGTTAACCGGGACCGCTTACAATCAGCCCCAGCATTTT. Protein: CASMLTGTAYNQPQHF.